This is a list of T cell receptor beta chains from one sample in a study of blood T cells in healthy people across ages. TCRdb passed the 5' RACE reads through MiXCR, listing each CDR3 protein once. Found here are 500,000 to 600,000 distinct CDR3 sequences, 27% of them singletons; the top ten hold approximately 17%. Sequencing used blood. These receptors all stem from a woman in her sixties or seventies in good health. Each CDR3 is given without its conserved first and last residue.

j_call: TRBJ2-4; v_call: TRBV7-2; cdr3_aa: ASRGALAKNIQY
j_call: TRBJ1-2; v_call: TRBV24-1; cdr3_aa: ATAMGGDYGYT
j_call: TRBJ2-5; v_call: TRBV10-3; cdr3_aa: AISDWDQGETQY
j_call: TRBJ2-1; v_call: TRBV6-5; cdr3_aa: ASSGRGQRNEQF
j_call: TRBJ1-2; v_call: TRBV29-1; cdr3_aa: SVYRGPNYGYT
j_call: TRBJ2-2; v_call: TRBV3-1; cdr3_aa: ASSQDRYPGQGAELF
j_call: TRBJ2-1; v_call: TRBV5-1; cdr3_aa: ASSLVGDEQF
j_call: TRBJ2-5; v_call: TRBV5-5; cdr3_aa: ASSSTGGGQTQY
j_call: TRBJ2-1; v_call: TRBV20-1; cdr3_aa: SATRGTAPGTEQF
j_call: TRBJ1-1; v_call: TRBV29-1; cdr3_aa: SVENGLNTEAF
j_call: TRBJ1-2; v_call: TRBV29-1; cdr3_aa: SVEVNQGAGGYT
j_call: TRBJ2-7; v_call: TRBV7-2; cdr3_aa: ASNFRGTPSSYEQY
j_call: TRBJ2-2; v_call: TRBV2; cdr3_aa: ASTLSGELF
j_call: TRBJ2-5; v_call: TRBV28; cdr3_aa: ASSSQIETQY
j_call: TRBJ2-1; v_call: TRBV12-3/TRBV12-4; cdr3_aa: ASGLAGVNNEQF
j_call: TRBJ2-5; v_call: TRBV29-1; cdr3_aa: SAETGWETQY
j_call: TRBJ2-5; v_call: TRBV29-1; cdr3_aa: SVGRTGKETQY
j_call: TRBJ1-1; v_call: TRBV7-2; cdr3_aa: ASSLVQGASEAF